Described below is a single TCR beta chain sequence and its context. Germline lookup yields CDR1 SGHAT and CDR2 FQNNGV. The V and J ends lost 5 bases and 4 bases, in that order; junction bases with no gene match: 4. The CDR3 totals 16 residues. This sample is drawn from a study of cytotoxic CD8 clonotypes in ibrutinib-treated CLL. Assay: immunoSEQ multiplex PCR; the TCRdb copy retains only in-frame clones and omits some. The sample has 76,000 or so clones, less than 90% seen once. The TCR originated in a human donor with chronic lymphocytic leukemia. The sample was PBMCs, taken after 24 months of ibrutinib treatment. The chain is built from TRBV11-2 and TRBJ2-1; 14 bases match TRBD2. The CDR3 region has the DNA TGTGCCAGCAGCACGGGACTAGCGGGGGTTTACAATGAGCAGTTCTTC. Its translation: CASSTGLAGVYNEQFF.